This TCR beta chain was found in a study of cytomegalovirus exposure and HLA in healthy donors. Trimming cost V 3 bases and J 3 bases; bases outside gene matches: 5. Germline V CDR1 and CDR2: SGDLS, YYNGEE. The CDR3 consists of 15 residues. Use of 60 Vbeta and 13 Jbeta primers characterized the PCR. Sequenced by immunoSEQ multiplex PCR; TCRdb stores in-frame clones only, minus some. The data contain approximately 130,000 clones, more than 65% of them singletons. Overall study results and limits: It was taken for granted in presence/absence analyses that sequencing depth across donors was roughly uniform. TCR beta sequences reportedly predicted the HLA-A and HLA-B alleles of most subjects accurately. Highly shared sequence variants in one cluster were likely a sequencing artifact.

As to this clone: The target antigen is unknown.

Material: PBMCs. The gene calls are TRBV9 and TRBJ2-3; TRBD2 aligns across 9 bases. This TCR was sampled from a man aged 50 or older in good health and CMV-seronegative. CDR3 protein: CASSALAGGTDTQYF. The CDR3 DNA reads TGTGCCAGCAGCGCCTTGGCGGGGGGGACAGATACGCAGTATTTT.